A single T cell receptor beta chain is shown here with its context. Antigen unknown. The sample comes from a study of monozygotic twins with cystic fibrosis. The overall study: Library input was approximately 2.7 micrograms of fragmented DNA, with approximately 16 PCR cycles.

Deletions cut 3 bases from V and 1 base from J, with 10 bases between. CDR1 and CDR2 from the germline V gene are SGDLS and YYNGEE. The CDR3 contains 14 residues. TCRdb keeps only in-frame clones here, not all; method: immunoSEQ multiplex PCR. The table records about 20,000 clones, about 97% of them present only once. The study, taken as a whole, reports: Monozygotic CF twin pairs shared significantly more nucleotide-identical clonotypes than unrelated CF individuals did.

The chain joins TRBV9 to TRBJ1-2; unclear D gene. The receptor was isolated from a woman in her twenties or thirties with cystic fibrosis. Material for sequencing was blood. The CDR3 region is CASSAPSNNYGYTF. CDR3 coding DNA: TGTGCCAGCAGCGCCCCCAGCAATAACTATGGCTACACCTTC.